Listed below are T cell receptor beta chains from one sample, sequenced in a study of cytomegalovirus exposure and HLA in healthy donors. Repertoires were generated with immunoSEQ multiplex PCR, while TCRdb's copy carries only in-frame clones and drops some. Of 120,000 or so clones listed, around 80% are singletons. Material for sequencing was PBMCs. Every receptor here comes from a female donor in good health and CMV-seropositive. Each CDR3 is given without its conserved first and last residue. Each record gives: V gene, CDR3 protein.

TRBV7-8 ASSLVGGQGGSPLH
TRBV4-2 ASSREGDYSNQPQH
TRBV15 ATSRVRGVGEKLF
TRBV6-5 ASSYIGATEAF
TRBV9 ASSVGVWGVANTEAF
TRBV10-3 AIRDTYNSPLH
TRBV6-1 ASNQGGTEAF
TRBV27 ASRAGAYTGELF
TRBV29-1 SVGGLNTEAF
TRBV14 ASSPGTVGDTQY
TRBV7-6 ASSGTTGFDEQY
TRBV10-3 AISEEGLYQETQY
TRBV30 AWSVQGFGTDTQY
TRBV6-5 ASSYSGSNEKLF
TRBV28 ASSLWSSSGGFNEQF
TRBV6-5 ASSYSQNTEAF